The 32 T cell receptor beta chains reported below all come from one sample, sequenced in a study of OX40 agonist ivuxolimab in advanced cancers. TCRdb's table, derived via immunoSEQ multiplex PCR, lists solely in-frame clones and lacks some. The data hold tens of thousands of clones, with 80% to 90% observed a single time. Sequenced material: CD4+ or CD8+ T cells sorted from blood, taken in a trial of the OX40 agonist ivuxolimab. The receptors were gathered from an adult with an advanced solid tumor such as melanoma, head and neck, liver or kidney cancer.

The CDR3 here is CASSPVGGGQGDTQYF. CDR3 nucleotides: TGTGCCAGCAGCCCCGTTGGCGGGGGGCAGGGAGATACGCAGTATTTT. The chain links TRBV5-4 to TRBJ2-3, with 8 bases lining up with TRBD2. The CDR3 is made up of 16 amino acids. The germline V gene encodes CDR1 SGHNT and CDR2 YYREEE (reference sequence). Unmatched junction bases numbered 12, after V lost 4 bases and J lost 5 bases.

The genes are TRBV5-8 and TRBJ1-2; 8 bases match TRBD1. Trimming took 4 bases from V and 4 from J; bases not matched to a gene: 3. The length of the CDR3 is 13 residues. Germline V gene sequence: CDR1 SGHTS, CDR2 YDEGEE. The CDR3 region has the DNA TGTGCCAGCAGCCCGGGACAGGTCTATGGCTACACCTTC. Amino acids: CASSPGQVYGYTF.

This clone appeared a single time. J is TRBJ2-2 and V is TRBV29-1, with TRBD2 identical over 16 bases. The CDR3 length is 15 residues. Germline lookup yields CDR1 SQVTM and CDR2 ANQGSEA. V was clipped by 7 bases and J by 7 bases; unmatched bases: 6. The CDR3 reads CSAGTSGRAVGELFF. The CDR3 DNA is TGCAGCGCTGGGACTAGCGGGAGGGCGGTCGGGGAGCTGTTTTTT.

V gene TRBV13 combines with J gene TRBJ2-7; D ambiguous. V shed 5 bases and J shed 0 bases, with 14 bases lying between them. Germline-derived CDR1 and CDR2 are PRHDT and FYEKMQ (reference sequence). This CDR3 region has 15 residues. The CDR3 nucleotides read TGTGCCAGCAGCCCCCCTGGTCCCGGCTCCTACGAGCAGTACTTC. Translation: CASSPPGPGSYEQYF.

V and J are TRBV5-8 and TRBJ2-1, with no clear D. The CDR3 covers 16 residues. V was clipped by 0 bases and J by 0 bases, with 10 bases between them. Germline V gives CDR1 SGHTS, CDR2 YDEGEE. The CDR3 region is CASSLGTVLSYNEQFF. The DNA of the CDR3 is TGTGCCAGCAGCTTGGGGACGGTGCTCTCCTACAATGAGCAGTTCTTC. The full variable domain, in which reference TRBV5-8 and TRBJ2-1 provide the parts outside the CDR3, is EAGVTQSPTHLIKTRGQQATLRCSPISGHTSVYWYQQALGLGLQFLLWYDEGEERNRGNFPPRFSGRQFPNYSSELNVNALELEDSALYLCASSLGTVLSYNEQFFGPGTRLTVL.

This rearrangement joins TRBV10-3 to TRBJ2-1; 15 nucleotides align to TRBD2. This CDR3 is 14 amino acids long. The V segment lost 10 bases and the J segment 6 bases; nucleotides outside the gene matches: 4. Germline loops: CDR1 ENHRY, CDR2 SYGVKD. Here the CDR3 DNA reads TGTGCCACCGGACTAGCGGGGGGGTTCAATGAGCAGTTCTTC. Its translation: CATGLAGGFNEQFF.

The rearrangement joins TRBV29-1 to TRBJ1-1; weak D call: TRBD1 (5 bases). CDR3 length equals 13 residues. The germline V and J ends were trimmed by 0 bases and 6 bases, with 11 bases remaining between them. Germline CDR1 reads SQVTM; CDR2 reads ANQGSEA. CDR3 in amino acids: CSVEDSRGAEAFF. The CDR3 DNA is TGCAGCGTTGAAGATTCGAGGGGCGCTGAAGCTTTCTTT.

The chain recombines TRBV5-1 with TRBJ2-3; 12 positions agree with TRBD2. Trimming removed 4 bases from V and 4 bases from J; junction bases left unmatched: 13. The CDR3 contains 18 residues. The germline CDR1 and CDR2 sequences are SGHRS and YFSETQ. The CDR3: CASSNPGLAGPRADTQYF. DNA for the CDR3: TGCGCCAGCAGCAATCCGGGACTAGCGGGTCCGAGGGCAGATACGCAGTATTTT.

The chain is built from TRBV6-5 and TRBJ2-3; D is possibly TRBD2 (5 bases). The CDR3 contains 12 residues. From germline, CDR1 is MNHEY and CDR2 SVGAGI. V dropped 6 bases and J dropped 4 bases, with 8 bases sitting between them. The CDR3 nucleotides are TGTGCCAGCAGGACCGGGGCAGATACGCAGTATTTT. It encodes CASRTGADTQYF.

This clone showed up just once. CDR3 loop: CASSLGTGRGVNEKLFF. CDR3 coding DNA: TGTGCCAGCAGCTTAGGGACAGGGCGGGGGGTTAATGAAAAACTGTTTTTT. This chain connects TRBV7-6 to TRBJ1-4, with 8 bases identical to TRBD1. CDR1 and CDR2 (germline): SGHVS, FNYEAQ. The junction had 8 bases not matched to a gene; V was cut back by 1 base and J by 4 bases. This CDR3 has 17 amino acids.

The rearrangement uses TRBV25-1 and TRBJ1-6; no clear D. The CDR3 extends over 12 amino acids. With 6 bases removed from V and 5 bases from J, the gap between germline ends came to 5 bases. Looked up from germline, CDR1 is MGHDK and CDR2 is SYGVNS. The CDR3 bases are TGTGCCAGCAGGAGTAATAATTCACCCCTCCACTTT. It encodes CASRSNNSPLHF. The full variable domain, its missing parts supplied by reference TRBV25-1 and TRBJ1-6, is EADIYQTPRYLVIGTGKKITLECSQTMGHDKMYWYQQDPGMELHLIHYSYGVNSTEKGDLSSESTVSRIRTEHFPLTLESARPSHTSQYLCASRSNNSPLHFGNGTRLTVT.

This clone was counted between two and nine times. As DNA, the CDR3 is TGTGCCAGCAGCTTGTCAGGAACAAATTCACCCCTCCACTTT. Translating it yields CASSLSGTNSPLHF. The chain links TRBV11-3 to TRBJ1-6; D ambiguous. The CDR3 has 14 residues. Germline loops: CDR1 SGHNT, CDR2 YENEEA. V lost 3 bases, J lost 7 bases, and 10 bases lay in between. Drawing the rest from reference TRBV11-3 and TRBJ1-6, the complete variable domain is EAGVVQSPRYKIIEKKQPVAFWCNPISGHNTLYWYLQNLGQGPELLIRYENEEAVDDSQLPKDRFSAERLKGVDSTLKIQPAELGDSAVYLCASSLSGTNSPLHFGNGTRLTVT.

This rearrangement joins TRBV4-2 to TRBJ1-1, with D hard to call. Germline V gene sequence: CDR1 LGHNA, CDR2 YNFKEQ. The germline V and J ends were trimmed by 1 base and 5 bases, with 5 bases remaining between them. This CDR3 spans 12 amino acids. Here the CDR3 DNA reads TGTGCCAGCAGCCAAGCAGGAACTGAAGCTTTCTTT. Protein sequence: CASSQAGTEAFF.

The chain couples TRBV10-3 to TRBJ1-2, with D possibly TRBD1 on 6 matching bases. This CDR3 contains 12 residues. Trimming took off 2 bases at V and 7 bases at J, with 8 bases between the two ends. In germline, CDR1 is ENHRY, CDR2 SYGVKD. The CDR3 loop reads CAISEGGGGYTF. CDR3 coding DNA: TGTGCCATCAGTGAGGGAGGGGGTGGCTACACCTTC.

The chain couples TRBV6-5 to TRBJ1-2; 7 nucleotides line up with TRBD1. This CDR3 is built from 14 residues. CDR1 MNHEY and CDR2 SVGAGI come from the germline V gene. V lost 6 bases and J lost 4; bases outside the gene matches: 8. The CDR3 sequence is CASRRQGPRYGYTF. The CDR3 DNA reads TGTGCCAGCAGACGACAGGGCCCTCGCTATGGCTACACCTTC.

The rearrangement uses TRBV18 and TRBJ2-7; TRBD1 matches 7 bases. The CDR3 is made up of 13 amino acids. The junction had 3 bases not matched to a gene; V was cut back by 4 bases and J by 3 bases. Germline lookup yields CDR1 KGHSH and CDR2 LQKENI. The CDR3 spells CASSHGTVYEQYF. The CDR3 DNA sequence: TGTGCCAGCTCACACGGGACAGTCTACGAGCAGTACTTC.

The V and J genes are TRBV7-8 and TRBJ1-2; tentatively, D is TRBD1 (6 bases). There are 14 residues in the CDR3. Trimming removed 1 base at V and 3 bases at J, with 9 bases between. CDR1 and CDR2 (germline): SGHVS, FQNEAQ. CDR3 coding DNA: TGTGCCAGCAGCTTAGGGAGGGGGGACTATGGCTACACCTTC. It specifies CASSLGRGDYGYTF. Complete variable domain (other parts from reference TRBV7-8 and TRBJ1-2): GAGVSQSPRYKVAKRGQDVALRCDPISGHVSLFWYQQALGQGPEFLTYFQNEAQLDKSGLPSDRFFAERPEGSVSTLKIQRTQQEDSAVYLCASSLGRGDYGYTFGSGTRLTVV.

In this sample, this clone turned up once. The chain combines TRBV5-1 with TRBJ2-5, with D hard to call. Germline V lookup: CDR1 SGHRS, CDR2 YFSETQ. The CDR3 totals 14 residues. V gave up 0 bases and J gave up 0 bases, with 6 bases separating them. The DNA of the CDR3 is TGCGCCAGCAGCTTGGGGCCGAACCAAGAGACCCAGTACTTC. Translation gives CASSLGPNQETQYF.

This chain links TRBV7-2 with TRBJ2-5, with 7 bases fitting TRBD2. The trim removed 1 base at V and 4 bases at J, leaving 3 bases unmatched. There are 14 residues in the CDR3. The germline V gene has CDR1 SGHTA and CDR2 FQGNSA. The CDR3 bases are TGTGCCAGCAGCTTAGATGGGAGGGGAGAGACCCAGTACTTC. This codes for CASSLDGRGETQYF.

The V call is TRBV7-2, the J call TRBJ2-3; TRBD2 matches 7 bases. J gave up 0 bases and V 4 bases, and 4 bases lay outside the gene matches. Germline V lookup: CDR1 SGHTA, CDR2 FQGNSA. The CDR3 has 15 residues. In DNA, the CDR3 is TGTGCCAGCAGCTCGCTAGCGGCTAGCACAGATACGCAGTATTTT. Encoded protein: CASSSLAASTDTQYF.

This chain joins TRBV11-1 and TRBJ2-1; possible D gene TRBD2, 5 bases. The V end lost 3 bases, the J end lost 7 bases, and 16 bases lay between the germline ends. CDR1 SGHAT and CDR2 FQDESV come from the germline V gene (reference sequence). The CDR3 has 15 residues. The CDR3 loop is CASSFPGSSGNEQFF. The DNA of the CDR3 is TGTGCCAGCAGCTTCCCGGGAAGTAGTGGTAATGAGCAGTTCTTC.

CDR3: CASSDRPGGGRSYGYTF. The CDR3, as DNA: TGTGCCAGCAGTGACCGCCCCGGGGGGGGGCGAAGCTATGGCTACACCTTC. V and J are TRBV6-1 and TRBJ1-2, with TRBD1 as a possible D gene (6 bases). Germline V gene sequence: CDR1 MNHNS, CDR2 SASEGT. Trimming removed 3 bases at V and 4 bases at J, with 21 bases between. The CDR3 is 17 amino acids.

This chain uses TRBV9 with TRBJ1-4; 7 bases match TRBD1. The V gene's germline CDR1 is SGDLS and CDR2 YYNGEE. V gave up 9 bases and J gave up 7 bases; unmatched junction bases: 9. The CDR3 loop spans 13 amino acids. CDR3 in DNA: TGTGCCATCCCAGGGGGGGTGGGTGAAAAACTGTTTTTT. Protein sequence: CAIPGGVGEKLFF.

The genes are TRBV4-3 and TRBJ2-5, with TRBD2 identical over 9 bases. In germline, CDR1 is LGHNA, CDR2 YSLEER. The CDR3 loop spans 17 amino acids. Trimming took 1 base from V and 3 from J; bases not matched to a gene: 9. CDR3 sequence (DNA): TGCGCCAGCAGCCAAGTTGTTGCACTAGCGGGCGAAGAGACCCAGTACTTC. As protein: CASSQVVALAGEETQYF.

The chain is built from TRBV4-3 and TRBJ2-3, with D tentatively TRBD1 (5 bases). Deletions cut 2 bases from V and 3 bases from J, with 12 bases between. The CDR3 length is 15 residues. Germline V gene data show CDR1 as LGHNA and CDR2 as YSLEER. The chain's CDR3 is CASSQMGLLTDTQYF. The CDR3 bases are TGCGCCAGCAGCCAAATGGGGCTTCTGACAGATACGCAGTATTTT.

J is TRBJ2-5 and V is TRBV18; perhaps TRBD2 as D (7 bases). This CDR3 is built from 15 residues. The germline V and J ends were trimmed by 6 bases and 4 bases, with 18 bases remaining between them. Germline loops: CDR1 KGHSH, CDR2 LQKENI. CDR3 in amino acids: CASSLNVGGGETQYF. The DNA of the CDR3 is TGTGCCAGCTCCCTCAACGTAGGGGGGGGAGAGACCCAGTACTTC.

The chain uses TRBV23-1 and TRBJ2-7, with D perhaps matching TRBD2 (6 bases). TRBV23-1 has ORF status, its function being uncertain. This CDR3 has 13 amino acids. Trimming removed 4 bases from V and 4 bases from J, with 11 bases in between. DNA for the CDR3: TGCGCCAGCAGTCCAGGAGGGGAATACGAGCAGTACTTC. It codes for CASSPGGEYEQYF.

The chain has TRBV7-2 and TRBJ2-5; D call uncertain. Trimming removed 0 bases from V and 5 bases from J, with 13 bases in between. CDR3 size: 15 residues. Germline V gene lookup returns CDR1 SGHTA and CDR2 FQGNSA. CDR3 protein: CASSLAGSLRETQYF. The CDR3 DNA is TGTGCCAGCAGCTTAGCTGGCAGCCTTAGGGAGACCCAGTACTTC.

The chain has TRBV6-5 and TRBJ2-7, with TRBD2 matching over 9 bases. The V gene end was trimmed by 5 bases and the J gene end by 1 base; junction bases not matched to a gene: 6. Germline loops: CDR1 MNHEY, CDR2 SVGAGI. This CDR3 spans 15 amino acids. This chain's CDR3 is CASSLKTSGSYEQYF. In nucleotides, the CDR3 is TGTGCCAGCAGTCTAAAGACTAGCGGTTCCTACGAGCAGTACTTC.

This rearrangement joins TRBV19 to TRBJ1-2, with no clear D. CDR3 length: 14 amino acids. Trimming pared 4 bases from V and 1 base from J, leaving 10 bases between. CDR1 is LNHDA and CDR2 is SQIVND in the germline V gene (reference sequence). The CDR3 region is CASSTEKLNYGYTF. CDR3 sequence (DNA): TGTGCCAGTAGTACCGAGAAACTTAACTATGGCTACACCTTC.

V gene TRBV14 combines with J gene TRBJ1-1; no clear D gene. CDR3 length: 14 residues. V lost 1 base and J 1 base, leaving 7 bases between the germline ends. Germline V gene data show CDR1 as SGHDN and CDR2 as FVKESK. CDR3 nucleotide sequence: TGTGCCAGCAGCCAAGGGGTTTCGAACACTGAAGCTTTCTTT. Protein: CASSQGVSNTEAFF.

This rearrangement joins TRBV9 to TRBJ2-2; 14 bases fit TRBD2. The trim removed 0 bases at V and 6 bases at J, leaving 1 base unmatched. The V gene's germline CDR1 is SGDLS and CDR2 YYNGEE. CDR3 size: 16 residues. The CDR3 sequence: CASSVGLAGGPGELFF. The CDR3 DNA reads TGTGCCAGCAGCGTAGGACTAGCGGGGGGGCCCGGGGAGCTGTTTTTT.